The 4 T cell receptor beta chains in this list originate from one sample, sequenced in a study of OX40 agonist ivuxolimab in advanced cancers. Profiling relied on immunoSEQ multiplex PCR, and the TCRdb table lists in-frame clones only, not all of them. This repertoire shows 52,000 or so clones, 94% found once; its top ten account for more than 10%. Sequences were derived from CD4+ or CD8+ T cells sorted from blood, sampled in a trial of the OX40 agonist ivuxolimab. Receptor source: an adult with an advanced solid tumor such as melanoma, head and neck, liver or kidney cancer.

J is TRBJ2-7 and V is TRBV27; D is uncertain. V was clipped by 4 bases and J by 0 bases, with 7 bases between them. The germline V gene encodes CDR1 MNHEY and CDR2 SMNVEV (reference sequence). The CDR3 spans 13 residues. CDR3 DNA sequence: TGTGCCAGCAGTTATGGCCTCTCCTACGAGCAGTACTTC. Its protein is CASSYGLSYEQYF.

This chain connects TRBV12-5 to TRBJ2-4, with D tentatively TRBD2 (5 bases). The CDR3 contains 14 residues. Trimming shortened V by 7 bases and J by 1 base, and 11 bases separated the two germline ends. Germline CDR1 reads LGHNT; CDR2 reads FRNRAP. CDR3 nucleotides: TGTGCTAGTGCCCCGGGGTGGGCCAAAAACATTCAGTACTTC. It encodes CASAPGWAKNIQYF.

The rearrangement joins TRBV6-5 to TRBJ2-3, with D uncertain. V lost 5 bases and J lost 2, with 8 bases in between. This CDR3 comprises 13 residues. Germline CDR1 reads MNHEY; CDR2 reads SVGAGI. CDR3 DNA: TGTGCCAGCAGTAACAGACCCACAGATACGCAGTATTTT. Protein sequence: CASSNRPTDTQYF.

The V and J genes are TRBV2 and TRBJ1-2; 9 positions agree with TRBD1. The germline CDR1 and CDR2 sequences are SNHLY and FYNNEI. Germline trimming cut 4 bases from V and 2 bases from J; bases unmatched to any gene: 5. This CDR3 region has 15 residues. The CDR3 bases are TGTGCCAGCAGTGGTCCCGGGACAGGGAACTATGGCTACACCTTC. Translation: CASSGPGTGNYGYTF.